The 28 T cell receptor beta chains listed next were all sequenced from one sample in a study of cytomegalovirus exposure and HLA in healthy donors. Primers for the PCR totalled 60 Vbeta and 13 Jbeta. Assay used: immunoSEQ multiplex PCR; TCRdb lists only in-frame clones, some missing. The clone table shows about 110,000 clones, with the ten largest holding roughly 3.6%. The sample taken for sequencing was PBMCs. The receptors come from a man aged 25-40 years in good health and CMV-seronegative.

The rearrangement uses TRBV7-2 and TRBJ2-5, with 11 bases that match TRBD2. V gave up 2 bases and J gave up 2 bases; unmatched junction bases: 4. Looked up from germline, CDR1 is SGHTA and CDR2 is FQGNSA. The CDR3 has 16 residues. CDR3 nucleotide sequence: TGTGCCAGCAGCTTATCACTAGCGGGGGCACAAGAGACCCAGTACTTC. Translating gives CASSLSLAGAQETQYF.

The chain joins TRBV13 to TRBJ1-2; 7 bases fit TRBD1. In germline, CDR1 is PRHDT, CDR2 FYEKMQ (reference sequence). V trimming: 2 bases; J trimming: 3 bases; junction bases outside the gene matches: 6. CDR3 length: 15 amino acids. DNA of the CDR3: TGTGCCAGCAGCTTAAGTGAGGGGGCCCACTATGGCTACACCTTC. Its protein product is CASSLSEGAHYGYTF.

The chain couples TRBV2 to TRBJ1-1, with D uncertain. The CDR3 consists of 14 residues. CDR1 is SNHLY, CDR2 FYNNEI, per germline. V lost 3 bases and J lost 1, with 9 bases in between. The CDR3 is CASSEDSWNTEAFF. The CDR3 nucleotides are TGTGCCAGCAGTGAGGACTCTTGGAACACTGAAGCTTTCTTT. The whole variable domain, filled in from reference TRBV2 and TRBJ1-1, reads EPEVTQTPSHQVTQMGQEVILRCVPISNHLYFYWYRQILGQKVEFLVSFYNNEISEKSEIFDDQFSVERPDGSNFTLKIRSTKLEDSAMYFCASSEDSWNTEAFFGQGTRLTVV.

The chain uses TRBV5-6 and TRBJ2-3, with TRBD2 matching over 7 bases. The CDR3 is 14 residues long. CDR1 SGHDT and CDR2 YYEEEE come from the germline V gene. Trimming cost V 4 bases and J 3 bases; bases outside gene matches: 5. This CDR3 reads CASSRGVGTDTQYF. The CDR3 region has the DNA TGTGCCAGCAGCCGGGGGGTCGGGACAGATACGCAGTATTTT.

The rearrangement links TRBV5-4 to TRBJ2-5, with TRBD2 matching 14 bases. This CDR3 has 14 amino acids. The germline gives CDR1 SGHNT, CDR2 YYREEE (reference sequence). Unmatched junction bases numbered 4, after V lost 5 bases and J lost 7 bases. In nucleotides, the CDR3 is TGTGCCAGCAGTCAGACTAGCGGGGGGGGGACCCAGTACTTC. As protein: CASSQTSGGGTQYF.

The chain uses TRBV2 and TRBJ2-1; 8 nucleotides line up with TRBD2. V was pared by 8 bases and J by 12 bases, with 12 bases of the junction left unmatched. This CDR3 has 13 amino acids. Looked up from germline, CDR1 is SNHLY and CDR2 is FYNNEI. This CDR3 is CASGREGSLRQFF. The CDR3 nucleotides are TGTGCCAGCGGACGGGAGGGGAGCCTTAGGCAGTTCTTC.

The chain recombines TRBV27 with TRBJ2-7; 14 nucleotides agree with TRBD2. V lost 1 base, J lost 6 bases, and 11 bases stayed unmatched. In germline, CDR1 is MNHEY, CDR2 SMNVEV (reference sequence). This CDR3 contains 18 residues. The CDR3 spells CASSLWGLAGDIPLEQYF. As DNA, the CDR3 is TGTGCCAGCAGTTTATGGGGACTAGCGGGGGATATCCCCCTCGAGCAGTACTTC.

The chain employs TRBV30 and TRBJ1-2, with D perhaps matching TRBD1 (5 bases). Germline assignment: CDR1 GTSNPN and CDR2 SVGIG (reference sequence). This CDR3 region has 11 residues. The germline V and J ends were trimmed by 2 bases and 11 bases, with 12 bases remaining between them. The CDR3 DNA is TGTGCCTGGAGTCCCGACAGAAAATACACCTTC. This translates into CAWSPDRKYTF.

The chain joins TRBV28 to TRBJ2-7, with 9 positions matching TRBD2. Trimming cost V 7 bases and J 2 bases; bases outside gene matches: 9. Germline V CDR1 and CDR2: MDHEN, SYDVKM. The CDR3 length is 15 residues. The CDR3 nucleotides read TGTGCCAGCATCCGCTTGACTAGCGGTCCCTACGAGCAGTACTTC. Translated, it gives CASIRLTSGPYEQYF.

The chain couples TRBV18 to TRBJ2-3; 10 nucleotides line up with TRBD1. Germline CDR1 and CDR2: KGHSH and LQKENI. This CDR3 is 17 amino acids long. Unmatched junction bases numbered 8, after V lost 3 bases and J lost 2 bases. The CDR3 DNA sequence: TGTGCCAGCTCACCTACCTTCGGACAGGGGGACACAGATACGCAGTATTTT. This gives the protein CASSPTFGQGDTDTQYF.

This chain connects TRBV19 to TRBJ1-6; 8 bases agree with TRBD1. With V trimmed by 5 bases and J by 10 bases, 10 bases remained unmatched. Germline values: CDR1 LNHDA, CDR2 SQIVND (reference sequence). The CDR3 runs 15 residues. In DNA form, the CDR3 reads TGTGCCAGTAGTTTAGTAAGCCAGGGGGCCTCACCCCTCCACTTT. Its translation: CASSLVSQGASPLHF.

V is TRBV28 and J is TRBJ2-5; TRBD1 aligns across 7 bases. Germline V gives CDR1 MDHEN, CDR2 SYDVKM. With V trimmed by 2 bases and J by 5 bases, 5 bases remained unmatched. There are 14 residues in the CDR3. CDR3 loop: CASSLNGRGETQYF. For the CDR3, the DNA is TGTGCCAGCAGTTTAAACGGCAGGGGGGAGACCCAGTACTTC.

V is TRBV7-2 and J is TRBJ2-3, with 10 nucleotides matching TRBD2. Trimming at V came to 0 bases and at J to 6 bases, leaving 6 bases not matched to a gene. CDR3 length: 16 residues. The germline CDR1 and CDR2 sequences are SGHTA and FQGNSA. In DNA, the CDR3 is TGTGCCAGCAGCTTAGCGAGCGGGGGGGCCTTTGATACGCAGTATTTT. Protein sequence: CASSLASGGAFDTQYF.

The V call is TRBV19, the J call TRBJ1-1; D is possibly TRBD1 (5 bases). With 7 bases removed from V and 5 bases from J, the gap between germline ends came to 14 bases. The CDR3 totals 13 residues. Germline CDR1 is LNHDA and CDR2 is SQIVND (reference sequence). CDR3 sequence: CASKMRGGTEAFF. The CDR3 nucleotides read TGTGCCAGTAAAATGCGGGGGGGGACTGAAGCTTTCTTT.

V gene TRBV7-2 combines with J gene TRBJ1-1; the D is unclear. The CDR3 contains 15 residues. Per the germline V gene, CDR1 is SGHTA and CDR2 is FQGNSA. V was trimmed by 1 base and J by 3 bases, leaving 12 bases between them. As DNA, the CDR3 is TGTGCCAGCAGCTTAGAAGACGCGGGGTACACTGAAGCTTTCTTT. This sequence encodes CASSLEDAGYTEAFF. Drawing the rest from reference TRBV7-2 and TRBJ1-1, the complete variable domain is GAGVSQSPSNKVTEKGKDVELRCDPISGHTALYWYRQSLGQGLEFLIYFQGNSAPDKSGLPSDRFSAERTGGSVSTLTIQRTQQEDSAVYLCASSLEDAGYTEAFFGQGTRLTVV.

The chain employs TRBV5-6 and TRBJ2-7, with 10 bases lining up with TRBD2. The germline gives CDR1 SGHDT, CDR2 YYEEEE. The CDR3 is made up of 15 amino acids. The J segment lost 2 bases and the V segment lost 5 bases, leaving 7 bases of the junction unmatched. The CDR3 loop reads CASSSLAGGTYEQYF. CDR3 bases: TGTGCCAGCAGTTCGTTAGCGGGGGGAACCTACGAGCAGTACTTC. Variable domain in full (rest from reference TRBV5-6 and TRBJ2-7): DAGVTQSPTHLIKTRGQQVTLRCSPKSGHDTVSWYQQALGQGPQFIFQYYEEEERQRGNFPDRFSGHQFPNYSSELNVNALLLGDSALYLCASSSLAGGTYEQYFGPGTRLTVT.

This chain connects TRBV7-9 to TRBJ1-3, with D tentatively TRBD1 (5 bases). CDR1 is SEHNR and CDR2 is FQNEAQ in the germline V gene (reference sequence). This CDR3 contains 16 residues. Trimming stripped 5 bases from V and 0 bases from J, with 14 bases between. CDR3 DNA: TGTGCCAGCAGCCCCAGACAGAGTAGCTCTGGAAACACCATATATTTT. Its protein is CASSPRQSSSGNTIYF.

The chain combines TRBV5-1 with TRBJ2-1, with TRBD1 identical over 10 bases. CDR1 is SGHRS and CDR2 is YFSETQ in the germline V gene. The CDR3 loop spans 16 amino acids. V trimming: 4 bases; J trimming: 9 bases; junction bases outside the gene matches: 13. The CDR3, as DNA: TGCGCCAGCAGCCTAACCGGGACAGGGGTTGAGGGTGAGCAGTTCTTC. Protein sequence: CASSLTGTGVEGEQFF.

The V gene is TRBV5-4, the J gene TRBJ2-4; D may be TRBD2 (5 bases). The germline gives CDR1 SGHNT, CDR2 YYREEE (reference sequence). The CDR3 runs to 16 residues. Trimming stripped 4 bases from V and 1 base from J, with 15 bases between. The CDR3 nucleotides read TGTGCCAGCAGCCCCCCATTCCGAGGGGCCAAAAACATTCAGTACTTC. Amino acid sequence: CASSPPFRGAKNIQYF.

The chain is built from TRBV6-6 and TRBJ1-6, with 7 bases matching TRBD1. Germline values: CDR1 MNHNY, CDR2 SVGAGI (reference sequence). CDR3 length: 14 amino acids. After removal of 6 bases from V and 5 bases from J, the junction contained 4 bases not matched to a gene. The CDR3 here is CASRYRGDNSPLHF. The DNA for the CDR3 is TGTGCCAGCAGATACAGGGGCGATAATTCACCCCTCCACTTT.

The chain is built from TRBV4-2 and TRBJ1-2, with D possibly TRBD1 on 5 matching bases. Trimming removed 0 bases at V and 8 bases at J, with 13 bases between. The CDR3 has 14 amino acids. CDR1 is LGHNA and CDR2 is YNFKEQ in the germline V gene. The CDR3 protein is CASSQDGGVGGYTF. In DNA form, the CDR3 reads TGTGCCAGCAGCCAAGATGGGGGGGTCGGAGGCTACACCTTC.

For the CDR3, the DNA is TGTGCCAGCAGCTTCGGGACTAGCGGGGGGGCCGTAAATACGCAGTATTTT. This gives the protein CASSFGTSGGAVNTQYF. The gene calls are TRBV7-9 and TRBJ2-3; TRBD2 aligns across 16 bases. The V and J ends lost 3 bases and 7 bases, in that order; junction bases with no gene match: 7. The CDR3 has 17 amino acids. Germline V CDR1 and CDR2: SEHNR, FQNEAQ (reference sequence).

The genes are TRBV11-3 and TRBJ2-3; 7 bases agree with TRBD2. The CDR3 length is 13 residues. Germline V gives CDR1 SGHNT, CDR2 YENEEA. Trimming removed 5 bases from V and 5 bases from J; junction bases left unmatched: 4. The CDR3 DNA sequence: TGTGCCAGCAGCGTCCGGGGGGAAGATACGCAGTATTTT. It codes for CASSVRGEDTQYF.

The chain is built from TRBV9 and TRBJ2-3; 7 nucleotides match TRBD2. The CDR3 loop spans 15 amino acids. The junction had 8 bases not matched to a gene; V was cut back by 2 bases and J by 5 bases. Germline lookup yields CDR1 SGDLS and CDR2 YYNGEE. The CDR3 protein is CASSVGGGGVDTQYF. As DNA, the CDR3 is TGTGCCAGCAGCGTGGGGGGGGGAGGAGTAGATACGCAGTATTTT.

The rearrangement uses TRBV5-1 and TRBJ2-1; maybe TRBD2 (6 bases). Trimming removed 4 bases at V and 5 bases at J, with 10 bases between. CDR3 length equals 13 residues. Looked up from germline, CDR1 is SGHRS and CDR2 is YFSETQ. In nucleotides, the CDR3 is TGCGCCAGCAGCCCGGGACTGGACAATGAGCAGTTCTTC. Amino acids: CASSPGLDNEQFF.

The genes are TRBV11-2 and TRBJ1-2, with D maybe TRBD1 (6 bases). The germline V and J ends were trimmed by 0 bases and 7 bases, with 15 bases remaining between them. The germline V gene encodes CDR1 SGHAT and CDR2 FQNNGV. The CDR3 totals 15 residues. The CDR3: CASSLDERYRVGYTF. DNA of the CDR3: TGTGCCAGCAGCTTAGACGAGCGTTACAGGGTTGGCTACACCTTC.

DNA for the CDR3: TGCGCCAGCCGGGACAGGAGGTCCCTCGAGCAGTTCTTC. It is translated as CASRDRRSLEQFF. V usage is TRBV4-1 and J usage is TRBJ2-1, with 8 bases matching TRBD1. The germline gives CDR1 MGHRA, CDR2 YSYEKL. V lost 8 bases, J lost 10 bases, and 10 bases stayed unmatched. This CDR3 contains 13 residues.

The CDR3: CAANGHEQFF. In DNA, the CDR3 is TGCGCAGCTAATGGGCATGAGCAGTTCTTC. The chain is built from TRBV20-1 and TRBJ2-1; D not resolved. Germline assignment: CDR1 DFQATT and CDR2 SNEGSKA (reference sequence). This CDR3 has 10 amino acids.